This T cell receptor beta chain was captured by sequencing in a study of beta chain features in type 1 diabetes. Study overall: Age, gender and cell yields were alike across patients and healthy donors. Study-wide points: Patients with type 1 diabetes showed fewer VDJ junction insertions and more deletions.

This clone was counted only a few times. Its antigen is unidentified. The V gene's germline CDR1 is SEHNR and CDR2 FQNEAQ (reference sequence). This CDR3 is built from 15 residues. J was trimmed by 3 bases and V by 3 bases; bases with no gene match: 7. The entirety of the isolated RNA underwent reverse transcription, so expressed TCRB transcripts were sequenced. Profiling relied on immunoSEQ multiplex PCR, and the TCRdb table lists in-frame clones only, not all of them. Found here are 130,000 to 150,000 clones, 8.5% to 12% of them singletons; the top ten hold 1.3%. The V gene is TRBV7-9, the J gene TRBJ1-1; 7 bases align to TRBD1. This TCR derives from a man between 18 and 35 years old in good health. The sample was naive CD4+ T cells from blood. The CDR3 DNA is TGTGCCAGCAGCTTTTGGACCGGGACAGACACTGAAGCTTTCTTT. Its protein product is CASSFWTGTDTEAFF.